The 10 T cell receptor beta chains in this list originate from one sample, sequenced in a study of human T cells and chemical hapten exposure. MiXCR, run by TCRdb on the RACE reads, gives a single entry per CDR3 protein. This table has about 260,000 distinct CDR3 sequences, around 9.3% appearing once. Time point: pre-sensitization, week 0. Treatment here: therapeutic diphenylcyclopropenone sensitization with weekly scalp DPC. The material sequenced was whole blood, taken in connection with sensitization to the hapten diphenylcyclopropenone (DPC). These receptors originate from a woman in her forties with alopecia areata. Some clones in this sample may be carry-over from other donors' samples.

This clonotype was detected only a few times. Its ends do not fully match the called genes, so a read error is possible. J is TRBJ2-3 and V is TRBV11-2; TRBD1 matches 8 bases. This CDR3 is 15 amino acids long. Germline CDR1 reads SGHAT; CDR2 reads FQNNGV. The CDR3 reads CASSLFGRMAGQEIF. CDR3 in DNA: TGTGCCAGCAGCTTATTCGGACGCATGGCGGGACAGGAAATCTTT.

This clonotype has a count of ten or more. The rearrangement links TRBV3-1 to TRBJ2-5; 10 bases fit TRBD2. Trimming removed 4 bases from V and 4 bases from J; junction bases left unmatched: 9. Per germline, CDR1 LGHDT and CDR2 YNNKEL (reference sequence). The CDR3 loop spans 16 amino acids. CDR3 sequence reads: CASSPTSGRAGETQYF. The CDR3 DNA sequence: TGTGCCAGCAGCCCAACGAGCGGGAGGGCCGGAGAGACCCAGTACTTC.

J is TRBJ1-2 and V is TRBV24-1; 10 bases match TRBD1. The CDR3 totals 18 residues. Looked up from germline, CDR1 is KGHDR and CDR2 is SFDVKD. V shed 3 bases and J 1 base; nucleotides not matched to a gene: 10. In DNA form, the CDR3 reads TGTGCCACCAGTGATCCGGGACAGGGGCCGCTAAGTAACTATGGCTACACCTTC. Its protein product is CATSDPGQGPLSNYGYTF.

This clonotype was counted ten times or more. CDR3 region: CASSLMSGANTGELFF. Written as DNA, the CDR3 is TGCGCCAGCAGCTTGATGAGCGGGGCGAACACCGGGGAGCTGTTTTTT. The chain couples TRBV5-1 to TRBJ2-2, with 7 nucleotides matching TRBD2. This CDR3 is built from 16 residues. Looked up from germline, CDR1 is SGHRS and CDR2 is YFSETQ. The V segment lost 1 base and the J segment 0 bases; nucleotides outside the gene matches: 3.

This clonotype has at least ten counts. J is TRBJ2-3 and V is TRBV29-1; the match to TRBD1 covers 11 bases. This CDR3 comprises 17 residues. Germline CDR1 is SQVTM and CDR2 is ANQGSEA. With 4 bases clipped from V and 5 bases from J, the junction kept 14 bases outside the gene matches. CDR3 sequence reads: CSVAVAPGQGVLDTQYF. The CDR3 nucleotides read TGCAGCGTTGCTGTTGCGCCGGGACAGGGGGTCTTAGATACGCAGTATTTT.

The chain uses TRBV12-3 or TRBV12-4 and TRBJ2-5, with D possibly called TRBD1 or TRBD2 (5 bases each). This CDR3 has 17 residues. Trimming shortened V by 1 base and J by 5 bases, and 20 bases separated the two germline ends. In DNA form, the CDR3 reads TGTGCCAGCAGTTTAGGGTTTAGCGCACGGGACGGGGAGACCCAGTACTTC. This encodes CASSLGFSARDGETQYF.

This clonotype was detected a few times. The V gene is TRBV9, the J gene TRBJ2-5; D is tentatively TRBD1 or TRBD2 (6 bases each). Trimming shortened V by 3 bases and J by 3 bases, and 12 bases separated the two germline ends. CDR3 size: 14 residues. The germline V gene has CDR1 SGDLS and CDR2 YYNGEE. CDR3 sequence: CASSAWGAEETQYF. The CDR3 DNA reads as TGTGCCAGCAGCGCCTGGGGGGCTGAAGAGACCCAGTACTTC.

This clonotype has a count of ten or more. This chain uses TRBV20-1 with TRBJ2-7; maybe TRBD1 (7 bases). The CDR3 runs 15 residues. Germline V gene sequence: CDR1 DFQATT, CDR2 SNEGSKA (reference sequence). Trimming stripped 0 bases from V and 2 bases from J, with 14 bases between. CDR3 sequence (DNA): TGCAGTGCTAGAGATCTTGACAGGGAGGCCTACGAGCAGTACTTC. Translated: CSARDLDREAYEQYF.

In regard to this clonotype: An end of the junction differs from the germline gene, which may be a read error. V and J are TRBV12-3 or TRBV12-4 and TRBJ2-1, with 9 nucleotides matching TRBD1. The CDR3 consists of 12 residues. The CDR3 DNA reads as TGTGCCAGCAGCACGGGACAGGGTTTATTGGTCTTC. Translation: CASSTGQGLLVF.

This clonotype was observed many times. The CDR3 nucleotides read TGTGCCAGCAGGTCGGGACAGGGTGTTGAAGCTTTCTTT. This codes for CASRSGQGVEAFF. The V gene is TRBV12-3 or TRBV12-4, the J gene TRBJ1-1, with 9 bases aligning to TRBD1. The CDR3 is made up of 13 amino acids. J gave up 7 bases and V 6 bases, and 6 bases lay outside the gene matches.